The 30 T cell receptor beta chains below were found in one sample sequenced in a study of shared clonotypes between healthy human individuals. The assay was immunoSEQ multiplex PCR, and TCRdb's table has in-frame clones only and misses some. The sample has about 1 million clones; about 75% are singletons. The sample comprised memory CD4+ T cells sorted from blood. Subset of the sample: CD45RA-negative fraction. These receptors were taken from a man between 18 and 35 years old in good health.

This clone turned up a few times. The J gene is TRBJ1-5, the V gene TRBV5-4; possibly TRBD1 for D (5 bases). This CDR3 spans 13 amino acids. V was shortened by 4 bases and J by 5 bases, with 10 bases between the two germline ends. Germline CDR1 SGHNT, CDR2 YYREEE (reference sequence). The chain's CDR3 is CASSPGTDQPQHF. The DNA for the CDR3 is TGTGCCAGCAGCCCCGGGACGGATCAGCCCCAGCATTTT. Filled out from reference TRBV5-4 and TRBJ1-5, the complete variable domain reads ETGVTQSPTHLIKTRGQQVTLRCSSQSGHNTVSWYQQALGQGPQFIFQYYREEENGRGNFPPRFSGLQFPNYSSELNVNALELDDSALYLCASSPGTDQPQHFGDGTRLSIL.

J is TRBJ2-1 and V is TRBV5-4, with 8 bases fitting TRBD2. The CDR3 has 15 residues. CDR1 SGHNT and CDR2 YYREEE come from the germline V gene (reference sequence). Trimming at V came to 5 bases and at J to 4 bases, leaving 8 bases not matched to a gene. The CDR3 bases are TGTGCCAGCAGTGCCGAGGGCGGGGGGTACAATGAGCAGTTCTTC. It specifies CASSAEGGGYNEQFF.

This sequence joins TRBV29-1 and TRBJ2-1; D possibly uses TRBD1 or TRBD2 (5 bases each). Germline CDR1 SQVTM, CDR2 ANQGSEA. Deletions cut 2 bases from V and 9 bases from J, with 17 bases between. The CDR3 totals 14 residues. The CDR3 DNA sequence: TGCAGCGTTGAAAGGGGACCTACAGAGAGTGAGCAGTTCTTC. Translating it yields CSVERGPTESEQFF.

The V and J genes are TRBV5-1 and TRBJ2-7, with D perhaps given as TRBD1 or TRBD2 (6 bases each). With 2 bases removed from V and 0 bases from J, the gap between germline ends came to 12 bases. CDR3 length: 15 amino acids. Looked up from germline, CDR1 is SGHRS and CDR2 is YFSETQ. CDR3 amino acids: CASSFREDSSYEQYF. Written as DNA, the CDR3 is TGCGCCAGCAGCTTCAGGGAGGACAGCTCCTACGAGCAGTACTTC. Looking up the rest from reference TRBV5-1 and TRBJ2-7 gives the full variable domain: KAGVTQTPRYLIKTRGQQVTLSCSPISGHRSVSWYQQTPGQGLQFLFEYFSETQRNKGNFPGRFSGRQFSNSRSEMNVSTLELGDSALYLCASSFREDSSYEQYFGPGTRLTVT.

The J gene is TRBJ2-5, the V gene TRBV7-6, with 8 nucleotides matching TRBD2. The germline V gene encodes CDR1 SGHVS and CDR2 FNYEAQ. This CDR3 is built from 20 residues. Trimming removed 4 bases from V and 1 base from J; junction bases left unmatched: 20. CDR3 nucleotide sequence: TGTGCCAGCAGCTCCCCAACCTTTGACAGCGGGAGATTAACCCAAGAGACCCAGTACTTC. The encoded protein is CASSSPTFDSGRLTQETQYF.

The chain uses TRBV10-2 and TRBJ2-5; 7 bases are shared with TRBD1. Germline assignment: CDR1 WSHSY and CDR2 SAAADI. The V gene end was trimmed by 0 bases and the J gene end by 4 bases; junction bases not matched to a gene: 5. The CDR3 length is 15 residues. The CDR3 reads CASSESTNRGETQYF. CDR3 DNA: TGCGCCAGCAGTGAGTCGACGAACAGGGGAGAGACCCAGTACTTC.

The V call is TRBV6-5, the J call TRBJ1-6; TRBD1 agrees at 7 bases. CDR3 size: 16 residues. CDR1 MNHEY and CDR2 SVGAGI come from the germline V gene. V was pared by 4 bases and J by 7 bases, with 10 bases of the junction left unmatched. CDR3 DNA sequence: TGTGCCAGCAGTTCGACAGACAGGGTTCCGAATTCACCCCTCCACTTT. Translation: CASSSTDRVPNSPLHF.

This clone has more than one count but fewer than ten. CDR3: CASSISGRETGELFF. Written as DNA, the CDR3 is TGTGCCAGCAGCATCTCGGGCCGCGAAACCGGGGAGCTGTTTTTT. The J gene is TRBJ2-2, the V gene TRBV5-4; D is unclear. CDR3 length: 15 amino acids. V was cut by 4 bases and J by 5 bases, with 15 bases left in between. Germline V CDR1 and CDR2: SGHNT, YYREEE (reference sequence).

The chain employs TRBV11-2 and TRBJ2-7, with D unresolved. V gave up 1 base and J gave up 1 base, with 8 bases separating them. This CDR3 has 14 residues. CDR1 SGHAT and CDR2 FQNNGV come from the germline V gene. The CDR3 spells CASSLGAGSYEQYF. In DNA, the CDR3 is TGTGCCAGCAGCTTAGGCGCCGGTTCCTACGAGCAGTACTTC.

CDR3 residues: CASSLALGGRDEKLFF. CDR3 nucleotides: TGCGCCAGCAGCTTGGCCCTGGGGGGAAGGGATGAAAAACTGTTTTTT. This chain connects TRBV5-1 to TRBJ1-4; D is perhaps TRBD1 (5 bases). CDR1 and CDR2 (germline): SGHRS, YFSETQ. The CDR3 spans 16 residues. The ends were cut back, 0 bases at V and 6 bases at J, with 15 bases in the middle.

This chain uses TRBV7-8 with TRBJ2-5, with a weak D call TRBD2 (5 bases). Germline V gene data show CDR1 as SGHVS and CDR2 as FQNEAQ. The CDR3 consists of 15 residues. Trimming took 1 base from V and 2 from J, leaving 11 bases between them. The DNA of the CDR3 is TGTGCCAGCAGCTTAGGGGGAGAGTTTCAAGAGACCCAGTACTTC. This codes for CASSLGGEFQETQYF. The whole variable domain, remainder taken from reference TRBV7-8 and TRBJ2-5, is GAGVSQSPRYKVAKRGQDVALRCDPISGHVSLFWYQQALGQGPEFLTYFQNEAQLDKSGLPSDRFFAERPEGSVSTLKIQRTQQEDSAVYLCASSLGGEFQETQYFGPGTRLLVL.

This clone has only one observation. This chain connects TRBV2 to TRBJ1-5; weak D call: TRBD1 (5 bases). This CDR3 spans 14 amino acids. Germline-derived CDR1 and CDR2 are SNHLY and FYNNEI. V was shortened by 5 bases and J by 6 bases, with 14 bases between the two germline ends. The CDR3 is CASSRTGFGQPQHF. The CDR3 DNA is TGTGCCAGCAGTCGAACAGGATTTGGTCAGCCCCAGCATTTT.

Here the CDR3 reads CASSPPGVHGYTF. In DNA form, the CDR3 reads TGTGCCAGCAGCCCCCCCGGGGTCCATGGCTACACCTTC. V is TRBV5-6 and J is TRBJ1-2; D unresolved. CDR3 length: 13 residues. Trimming stripped 4 bases from V and 6 bases from J, with 13 bases between. Germline values: CDR1 SGHDT, CDR2 YYEEEE.

This clone was observed once. The gene calls are TRBV6-1 and TRBJ2-3; 9 bases agree with TRBD2. Germline CDR1 reads MNHNS; CDR2 reads SASEGT. J gave up 5 bases and V 2 bases, and 8 bases lay outside the gene matches. CDR3 size: 16 residues. The CDR3 reads CASSEISGRRIDTQYF. The CDR3 DNA reads as TGTGCCAGCAGTGAAATTAGCGGGAGACGGATAGATACGCAGTATTTT.

Comment on this clone: A far larger clone is just one base off, so this is likely a read error. This chain uses TRBV15 with TRBJ2-7; D unclear. The CDR3 has 14 residues. Germline CDR1 is LNHNV and CDR2 is YYDKDF (reference sequence). Trimming removed 0 bases at V and 11 bases at J, with 17 bases between. For the CDR3, the DNA is TGTGCCACCAGCAGAGATACCCAGAGATTTCGGAAGTACTTC. Amino acid sequence: CATSRDTQRFRKYF.

J is TRBJ2-2 and V is TRBV2; D remains ambiguous. Germline CDR1 SNHLY, CDR2 FYNNEI. V shed 2 bases and J shed 3 bases, with 10 bases lying between them. CDR3 size: 15 residues. In DNA, the CDR3 is TGTGCCAGCAGTGAAAATGGCGGTGACACCGGGGAGCTGTTTTTT. Its translation is CASSENGGDTGELFF.

This chain uses TRBV2 with TRBJ2-2; D gene unclear. This CDR3 is 16 amino acids long. CDR1 SNHLY and CDR2 FYNNEI come from the germline V gene. V lost 1 base to trimming and J lost 3 bases, with 12 bases between them. CDR3 bases: TGTGCCAGCAGTGAAGTGGGCCTAGAGGACACCGGGGAGCTGTTTTTT. Amino acid sequence: CASSEVGLEDTGELFF. Supplemented by reference TRBV2 and TRBJ2-2, the full variable domain reads EPEVTQTPSHQVTQMGQEVILRCVPISNHLYFYWYRQILGQKVEFLVSFYNNEISEKSEIFDDQFSVERPDGSNFTLKIRSTKLEDSAMYFCASSEVGLEDTGELFFGEGSRLTVL.

Only a few counts were recorded for this clone. The CDR3 spells CASSSPSRVGTGGQGYTF. The CDR3 DNA is TGTGCCAGCAGTTCGCCTTCCCGAGTAGGGACAGGGGGCCAAGGCTACACCTTC. The genes are TRBV28 and TRBJ1-2, with TRBD1 matching 12 bases. Germline CDR1 MDHEN, CDR2 SYDVKM. The V gene end was trimmed by 4 bases and the J gene end by 8 bases; junction bases not matched to a gene: 17. The length of the CDR3 is 18 residues.

This chain connects TRBV11-2 to TRBJ1-2; D is ambiguous. Germline CDR1 and CDR2: SGHAT and FQNNGV. This CDR3 contains 15 residues. Trimming shortened V by 1 base and J by 0 bases, and 9 bases separated the two germline ends. The CDR3 DNA reads TGTGCCAGCAGCTTAGTTCAGTTAGCTAACTATGGCTACACCTTC. It specifies CASSLVQLANYGYTF.

This chain links TRBV30 with TRBJ2-1, with TRBD1 as a possible D gene (5 bases). Germline lookup yields CDR1 GTSNPN and CDR2 SVGIG (reference sequence). V gave up 2 bases and J gave up 3 bases, with 11 bases separating them. The CDR3 runs to 14 residues. The DNA for the CDR3 is TGTGCCTGGAGTAGGGCAGGGAACTACAATGAGCAGTTCTTC. This sequence encodes CAWSRAGNYNEQFF.

This clone occurred a few times. Additional DNA sequences in this sample encode the identical CDR3. V and J are TRBV7-2 and TRBJ2-7, with no clear D. Germline CDR1 reads SGHTA; CDR2 reads FQGNSA. This CDR3 contains 15 residues. V lost 2 bases, J lost 2 bases, and 13 bases lay in between. CDR3 loop: CASSLSAPAAYEQYF. In nucleotides, the CDR3 is TGTGCCAGCAGCTTATCGGCGCCTGCGGCCTACGAGCAGTACTTC.

The J gene is TRBJ1-2, the V gene TRBV7-2; no clear D. CDR3 size: 16 residues. V gave up 1 base and J gave up 1 base, with 13 bases separating them. Germline-derived CDR1 and CDR2 are SGHTA and FQGNSA. The DNA of the CDR3 is TGTGCCAGCAGCTTAGTAGGCCAGCGAAATAACTATGGCTACACCTTC. Translation: CASSLVGQRNNYGYTF.

CDR3 sequence reads: CASSEGLAGTNEQFF. The CDR3 DNA reads as TGTGCCAGCAGTGAGGGACTAGCGGGGACCAATGAGCAGTTCTTC. The V and J genes are TRBV6-6 and TRBJ2-1; 13 nucleotides line up with TRBD2. The junction had 4 bases not matched to a gene; V was cut back by 5 bases and J by 6 bases. Looked up from germline, CDR1 is MNHNY and CDR2 is SVGAGI (reference sequence). The CDR3 spans 15 residues.

In this sample, this clone turned up a few times. The chain employs TRBV19 and TRBJ1-5; D perhaps matches TRBD1 (6 bases). This CDR3 has 13 residues. The germline gives CDR1 LNHDA, CDR2 SQIVND (reference sequence). V shed 6 bases and J shed 6 bases, with 12 bases lying between them. The DNA of the CDR3 is TGTGCCAGTAGGACAGGAGGCACTCAGCCCCAGCATTTT. Its translation: CASRTGGTQPQHF.

The V and J genes are TRBV15 and TRBJ1-3, with D uncertain. CDR1 is LNHNV and CDR2 is YYDKDF in the germline V gene (reference sequence). The V and J ends lost 5 bases and 4 bases respectively, with 9 bases between them. CDR3 length equals 13 residues. Written as DNA, the CDR3 is TGTGCCACCAGCGCTCTTAGGGGAAACACCATATATTTT. It yields the protein CATSALRGNTIYF.

The chain uses TRBV29-1 and TRBJ1-1; D ambiguous. V lost 3 bases and J 4 bases, leaving 12 bases between the germline ends. CDR1 and CDR2 (germline): SQVTM, ANQGSEA. The CDR3 consists of 13 residues. The CDR3 region is CSVENEGGTEAFF. In DNA, the CDR3 is TGCAGCGTTGAGAACGAGGGTGGCACTGAAGCTTTCTTT. Full variable domain (outside the CDR3, taken from reference TRBV29-1 and TRBJ1-1): SAVISQKPSRDICQRGTSLTIQCQVDSQVTMMFWYRQQPGQSLTLIATANQGSEATYESGFVIDKFPISRPNLTFSTLTVSNMSPEDSSIYLCSVENEGGTEAFFGQGTRLTVV.

The V gene is TRBV18, the J gene TRBJ2-7; possibly TRBD1 for D (5 bases). This CDR3 region has 14 residues. The germline CDR1 and CDR2 sequences are KGHSH and LQKENI. Trimming removed 2 bases at V and 5 bases at J, with 13 bases between. CDR3 nucleotides: TGTGCCAGCTCACCAGGGCCAGGGTTCGACGAGCAGTACTTC. Translating it yields CASSPGPGFDEQYF.

The chain carries TRBV7-9 and TRBJ2-7; D may be TRBD1 or TRBD2 (5 bases each). The CDR3 has 13 amino acids. Trimming left V 5 bases short and J 9 bases short, with 17 bases between. Germline V CDR1 and CDR2: SEHNR, FQNEAQ (reference sequence). Written as DNA, the CDR3 is TGTGCCAGCAGCCCCGGGGACGTTGTCGGGCAGTACTTC. Residues: CASSPGDVVGQYF.

The chain recombines TRBV6-5 with TRBJ2-1; 12 bases match TRBD2. There are 16 residues in the CDR3. Germline V gene sequence: CDR1 MNHEY, CDR2 SVGAGI. The V gene end was trimmed by 4 bases and the J gene end by 1 base; junction bases not matched to a gene: 2. The CDR3 DNA follows: TGTGCCAGCAGTTCTAGCGGGAGGGCTTCCTACAATGAGCAGTTCTTC. It translates to CASSSSGRASYNEQFF.

This clone was seen more than once but under ten times. The CDR3 is CASSQAPSGTDYNSPLHF. CDR3 nucleotide sequence: TGTGCCAGCAGCCAAGCACCTTCCGGGACAGACTATAATTCACCCCTCCACTTT. This chain uses TRBV4-2 with TRBJ1-6; 7 nucleotides match TRBD1. Unmatched junction bases numbered 9, after V lost 1 base and J lost 3 bases. Germline V CDR1 and CDR2: LGHNA, YNFKEQ. CDR3 size: 18 residues.